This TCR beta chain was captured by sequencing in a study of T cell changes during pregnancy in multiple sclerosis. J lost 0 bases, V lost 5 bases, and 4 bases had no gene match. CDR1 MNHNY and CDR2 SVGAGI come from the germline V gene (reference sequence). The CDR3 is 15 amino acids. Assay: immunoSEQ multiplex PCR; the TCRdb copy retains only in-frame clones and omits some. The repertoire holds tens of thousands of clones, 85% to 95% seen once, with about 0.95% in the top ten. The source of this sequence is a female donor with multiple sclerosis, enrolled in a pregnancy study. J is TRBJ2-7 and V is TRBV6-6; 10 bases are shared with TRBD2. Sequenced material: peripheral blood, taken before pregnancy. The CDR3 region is CASSNPSGSSYEQYF. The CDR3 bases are TGTGCCAGCAGTAACCCTAGCGGGAGCTCCTACGAGCAGTACTTC.